This T cell receptor beta chain appears in the sequencing data of a study of identical twins. Whole-study results and caveats: Modelling underestimated the level of out-of-frame TCR alpha sharing observed in monozygotic twins. Cross-sectional statistics underpinned the conclusions; the same donors were not followed. Fewer insertions characterized abundant cord blood beta clonotypes, whereas memory repertoires showed none.

MiXCR was run by TCRdb on the 5' RACE reads, yielding one entry per CDR3 protein. The sample lists approximately 670,000 distinct CDR3 sequences; roughly 6% were seen once. This clonotype was observed a handful of times. Antigen: not known. Every sampled donor was Caucasian and healthy. Germline V gene lookup returns CDR1 LGHDT and CDR2 YNNKEL (reference sequence). Between the trimmed V and J ends, which lost 4 bases and 2 bases, there was a span of 11 bases. This CDR3 has 14 residues. The receptor's source is a man aged 18 to 29 in good health. The chain couples TRBV3-1 to TRBJ1-2; no clear D gene. The sequenced sample consisted of naive T cells sorted from blood. The CDR3 DNA reads as TGTGCCAGCAGCCTATATGGGGAAAACTATGGCTACACCTTC. This encodes CASSLYGENYGYTF.